A single sample is the source of the 19 T cell receptor beta chains below, sequenced in a study of Ad26.COV2.S vaccination and SARS-CoV-2 variants. Treatment of the sample: 15 to 20 received Ad26.COV2.S at low or high dose, single or two shots; 5 received placebo; per-sample allocation not given. Collection of the samples took place on day 63 after the first injection of vaccine or placebo. Sequenced by immunoSEQ multiplex PCR; TCRdb stores in-frame clones only, minus some. Altogether a few hundred thousand clones are present, roughly 88% being singletons, with the ten largest covering 3.5% to 4%. The sample in question was peripheral blood, obtained in a trial of Ad26.COV2.S vaccine versus placebo. All receptors derive from a person between 18 and 65 years old who received the Ad26.COV2.S COVID-19 vaccine or a placebo.

The V call is TRBV27, the J call TRBJ2-1, with TRBD2 matching over 9 bases. CDR1 is MNHEY and CDR2 is SMNVEV in the germline V gene (reference sequence). Losses at the gene ends were 3 bases for V and 5 bases for J; bases not matched to a gene: 8. The CDR3 runs 16 residues. CDR3 sequence reads: CASSFRAGGYNNEQFF. The CDR3 DNA follows: TGTGCCAGCAGTTTTCGAGCGGGGGGTTACAACAATGAGCAGTTCTTC.

This chain joins TRBV7-3 and TRBJ1-6, with D possibly TRBD1 on 5 matching bases. The germline V gene encodes CDR1 SGHTA and CDR2 FQGTGA. This CDR3 spans 16 amino acids. The ends were cut back, 5 bases at V and 6 bases at J, with 17 bases in the middle. The CDR3 DNA follows: TGTGCCAGCAGCCCTTTCGGTGGGACTCGTAATTCACCCCTCCACTTT. Protein: CASSPFGGTRNSPLHF.

This clone has just a few counts. The same CDR3 arises from other DNA sequences in this sample as well. The rearrangement joins TRBV30 to TRBJ1-5; D is ambiguous. The CDR3 covers 13 residues. Germline assignment: CDR1 GTSNPN and CDR2 SVGIG (reference sequence). V gave up 3 bases and J gave up 1 base, with 7 bases separating them. The CDR3 DNA reads TGTGCCTGGAGCGCGGACAGCAATCAGCCCCAGCATTTT. Encoded protein: CAWSADSNQPQHF. Drawing the rest from reference TRBV30 and TRBJ1-5, the complete variable domain is SQTIHQWPATLVQPVGSPLSLECTVEGTSNPNLYWYRQAAGRGLQLLFYSVGIGQISSEVPQNLSASRPQDRQFILSSKKLLLSDSGFYLCAWSADSNQPQHFGDGTRLSIL.

The chain couples TRBV3-1 (or the pseudogene TRBV3-2) to TRBJ2-3; D is possibly TRBD1 (6 bases). The V gene's germline CDR1 is LGHDT and CDR2 YNNKEL (reference sequence). CDR3 length: 14 amino acids. Trimming pared 6 bases from V and 3 bases from J, leaving 13 bases between. The CDR3 is CASRHGQFTDTQYF. For the CDR3, the DNA is TGTGCCAGCAGACACGGACAGTTTACAGATACGCAGTATTTT.

The chain is built from TRBV5-4 and TRBJ1-4, with D possibly being TRBD1 (6 bases). Trimming shortened V by 2 bases and J by 5 bases, and 19 bases separated the two germline ends. Germline V lookup: CDR1 SGHNT, CDR2 YYREEE (reference sequence). This CDR3 is built from 17 residues. The DNA of the CDR3 is TGTGCCAGCAGCTTTGGACCGCTCGGGCAGGGGAATGAAAAACTGTTTTTT. This codes for CASSFGPLGQGNEKLFF.

The chain carries TRBV6-6 and TRBJ2-7, with 7 bases fitting TRBD1. V shed 5 bases, J shed 5 bases, and the junction held 15 bases outside the gene matches. CDR3 length: 16 amino acids. CDR1 and CDR2 (germline): MNHNY, SVGAGI (reference sequence). CDR3 sequence: CASSQPRGGKAHEQYF. Here the CDR3 DNA reads TGTGCCAGCAGTCAACCCAGAGGGGGCAAGGCCCACGAGCAGTACTTC.

The rearrangement links TRBV7-2 to TRBJ2-7; D is perhaps TRBD1 or TRBD2 (6 bases each). This CDR3 is 14 amino acids long. In germline, CDR1 is SGHTA, CDR2 FQGNSA. Trimming cost V 5 bases and J 2 bases, with 13 bases left between them. CDR3 DNA sequence: TGTGCCAGCAGCCCCGGGGGCACCGCCTACGAGCAGTACTTC. Residues: CASSPGGTAYEQYF.

The V and J genes are TRBV7-2 and TRBJ2-4, with 7 bases matching TRBD2. The V and J ends lost 1 base and 2 bases, in that order; junction bases with no gene match: 5. This CDR3 contains 16 residues. The germline gives CDR1 SGHTA, CDR2 FQGNSA. The CDR3 DNA reads TGTGCCAGCAGCTTAGTTAACAGCGGGACCAAAAACATTCAGTACTTC. Its protein is CASSLVNSGTKNIQYF.

The chain couples TRBV2 to TRBJ2-6; a possible D gene is TRBD1 (5 bases). The CDR3 is 14 amino acids. Looked up from germline, CDR1 is SNHLY and CDR2 is FYNNEI. The V and J ends lost 5 bases and 2 bases respectively, with 7 bases between them. The CDR3 protein is CASSWGTGANVLTF. The CDR3 region has the DNA TGTGCCAGCAGTTGGGGCACTGGGGCCAACGTCCTGACTTTC. Variable domain in full (rest from reference TRBV2 and TRBJ2-6): EPEVTQTPSHQVTQMGQEVILRCVPISNHLYFYWYRQILGQKVEFLVSFYNNEISEKSEIFDDQFSVERPDGSNFTLKIRSTKLEDSAMYFCASSWGTGANVLTFGAGSRLTVL.

J is TRBJ1-3 and V is TRBV27; D remains unclear. The length of the CDR3 is 13 residues. V gave up 5 bases and J gave up 2 bases, with 7 bases separating them. Germline V gene sequence: CDR1 MNHEY, CDR2 SMNVEV (reference sequence). The CDR3 loop reads CASSPVAGNTIYF. The CDR3 nucleotides read TGTGCCAGCAGTCCAGTGGCTGGAAACACCATATATTTT.

The chain uses TRBV28 and TRBJ2-3; maybe TRBD2 (6 bases). Trimming removed 5 bases from V and 5 bases from J, with 11 bases in between. This CDR3 has 13 residues. The V gene's germline CDR1 is MDHEN and CDR2 SYDVKM. The CDR3 bases are TGTGCCAGCAGTGCGGGGTATGGAGATACGCAGTATTTT. Its translation is CASSAGYGDTQYF.

The rearrangement joins TRBV28 to TRBJ2-2, with D possibly being TRBD1 (6 bases). Germline V gene lookup returns CDR1 MDHEN and CDR2 SYDVKM. The V end lost 7 bases, the J end lost 0 bases, and 18 bases lay between the germline ends. This CDR3 has 17 residues. In DNA form, the CDR3 reads TGTGCCAGCAACCCAGGCAGGGGATTTTCGAACACCGGGGAGCTGTTTTTT. This gives the protein CASNPGRGFSNTGELFF. Looking up the rest from reference TRBV28 and TRBJ2-2 gives the full variable domain: DVKVTQSSRYLVKRTGEKVFLECVQDMDHENMFWYRQDPGLGLRLIYFSYDVKMKEKGDIPEGYSVSREKKERFSLILESASTNQTSMYLCASNPGRGFSNTGELFFGEGSRLTVL.

A note on this clone: Sequence at one end of the junction differs from germline and may be a read error. Other DNA sequences in this specimen translate into the identical CDR3. J is TRBJ1-5 and V is TRBV4-3; D perhaps matches TRBD1 (5 bases). CDR1 LGHNA and CDR2 YSLEER come from the germline V gene. CDR3 length: 14 amino acids. CDR3 region: CASSQRGDTQPQHF. In DNA, the CDR3 is TGCGCTAGCAGCCAAAGGGGCGATACCCAGCCCCAGCATTTT.

The genes are TRBV7-2 and TRBJ2-1; possibly TRBD1 for D (5 bases). The germline gives CDR1 SGHTA, CDR2 FQGNSA. The CDR3 runs to 13 residues. The V end was cut by 1 base, the J end by 9 bases, with 10 bases between. The CDR3 coding sequence is TGTGCCAGCAGCTTAGAGAGCAGGGCTGAGCAGTTCTTC. Amino acid sequence: CASSLESRAEQFF.

The V call is TRBV5-6, the J call TRBJ1-1; the D gene is possibly TRBD1 (5 bases). V lost 4 bases and J lost 4, with 17 bases in between. This CDR3 has 15 residues. CDR1 is SGHDT, CDR2 YYEEEE, per germline. The CDR3 DNA reads as TGTGCCAGCAGCGGCACCCCAGGGTCGAGCACTGAAGCTTTCTTT. Translation: CASSGTPGSSTEAFF.

The chain recombines TRBV2 with TRBJ2-1; a possible D gene is TRBD2 (6 bases). In germline, CDR1 is SNHLY, CDR2 FYNNEI. Between the trimmed V and J ends, which lost 5 bases and 2 bases, there was a span of 10 bases. The CDR3 length is 14 residues. The CDR3 protein is CASSPSAAYNEQFF. The CDR3 DNA reads as TGTGCCAGCAGTCCTAGCGCGGCCTACAATGAGCAGTTCTTC.

The chain uses TRBV7-8 and TRBJ1-2; D is possibly TRBD1 (6 bases). The CDR3 is made up of 15 amino acids. Germline-derived CDR1 and CDR2 are SGHVS and FQNEAQ. Trimming pared 3 bases from V and 7 bases from J, leaving 18 bases between. As DNA, the CDR3 is TGTGCCAGCAGCTTTTACAGGGATCACGGGGGTGGCTACACCTTC. Translated, it gives CASSFYRDHGGGYTF.

The chain employs TRBV30 and TRBJ1-5, with a weak D call TRBD1 (6 bases). Trimming left V 2 bases short and J 6 bases short, with 20 bases between. This CDR3 has 16 amino acids. Germline assignment: CDR1 GTSNPN and CDR2 SVGIG (reference sequence). This chain's CDR3 is CAWSQGGGGRGQPQHF. Here the CDR3 DNA reads TGTGCCTGGAGTCAGGGAGGGGGAGGCCGTGGTCAGCCCCAGCATTTT.

V is TRBV11-3 and J is TRBJ2-7, with 7 bases matching TRBD1. Unmatched junction bases numbered 4, after V lost 5 bases and J lost 6 bases. The CDR3 totals 12 residues. CDR1 and CDR2 from the germline V gene are SGHNT and YENEEA. The CDR3 loop is CASSATGIEQYF. CDR3 bases: TGTGCCAGCAGCGCGACAGGGATCGAGCAGTACTTC.